This T cell receptor (beta chain) was recorded in a study of long-term antiretroviral therapy in people with HIV. United States facilities provided treatment to all participants with HIV. Researchers ran immunoSEQ v3.0 at survey level. The data were produced by immunoSEQ multiplex PCR, yet TCRdb's version contains in-frame clones alone and is incomplete. The table records roughly 17,000 clones, 79% of them present only once. The CDR3 totals 17 residues. Trimming left V 6 bases short and J 0 bases short, with 18 bases between. The germline gives CDR1 WSHSY, CDR2 SAAADI. V gene TRBV10-2 combines with J gene TRBJ1-5; D perhaps matches TRBD1 (5 bases). This clonotype was sampled from a man younger than 45 with HIV. Sequences were derived from unsorted PBMCs, sampled at the start of antiretroviral therapy. The CDR3 DNA reads as TGCGCCAGCAGCTATTCCGGTGGGGCCCTTAGCAATCAGCCCCAGCATTTT. Its translation is CASSYSGGALSNQPQHF.